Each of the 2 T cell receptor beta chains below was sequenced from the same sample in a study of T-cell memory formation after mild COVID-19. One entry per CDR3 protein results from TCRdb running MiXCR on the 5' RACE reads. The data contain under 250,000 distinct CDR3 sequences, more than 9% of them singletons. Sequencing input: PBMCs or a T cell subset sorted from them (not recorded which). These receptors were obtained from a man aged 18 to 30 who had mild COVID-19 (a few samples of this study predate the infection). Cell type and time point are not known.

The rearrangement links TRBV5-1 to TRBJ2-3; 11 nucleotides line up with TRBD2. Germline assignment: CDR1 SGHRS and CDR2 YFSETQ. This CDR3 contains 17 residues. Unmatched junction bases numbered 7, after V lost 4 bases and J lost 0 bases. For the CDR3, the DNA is TGCGCCAGCAGCGGACCTAGCGGGGGGCCGAGCACAGATACGCAGTATTTT. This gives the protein CASSGPSGGPSTDTQYF.

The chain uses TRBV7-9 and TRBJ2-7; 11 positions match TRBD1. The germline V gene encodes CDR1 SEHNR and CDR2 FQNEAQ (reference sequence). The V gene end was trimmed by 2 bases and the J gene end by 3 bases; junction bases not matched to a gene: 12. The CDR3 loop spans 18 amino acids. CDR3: CASSLSRTGTGGFYEQYF. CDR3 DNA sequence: TGTGCCAGCAGCTTATCCCGCACCGGGACAGGGGGATTCTACGAGCAGTACTTC. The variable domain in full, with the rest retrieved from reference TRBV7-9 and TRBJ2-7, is DTGVSQNPRHKITKRGQNVTFRCDPISEHNRLYWYRQTLGQGPEFLTYFQNEAQLEKSRLLSDRFSAERPKGSFSTLEIQRTEQGDSAMYLCASSLSRTGTGGFYEQYFGPGTRLTVT.